A selection of T cell receptor beta chains follows, all from one sample in a study of cytomegalovirus exposure and HLA in healthy donors. Assay used: immunoSEQ multiplex PCR; TCRdb lists only in-frame clones, some missing. This table holds tens of thousands of clones. Sequenced sample: PBMCs. The receptors stem from a woman aged 25-40 years in good health and CMV-seronegative. CDR3s include the opening cysteine and the closing phenylalanine or tryptophan. The order of the fields is V gene, D gene, J gene, CDR3 protein, CDR3 DNA. The D gene is left open where the match is weak.

V gene: TRBV19
D gene: TRBD1
J gene: TRBJ1-2
CDR3 protein: CASSIEGAQIYGYTF
CDR3 DNA: TGTGCCAGTAGTATCGAGGGGGCGCAAATCTATGGCTACACCTTC

V gene: TRBV10-1
D gene: NA
J gene: TRBJ1-5
CDR3 protein: CASSESEFGGGQPQHF
CDR3 DNA: TGCGCCAGCAGTGAGTCGGAATTTGGGGGGGGCCAGCCCCAGCATTTT

V gene: TRBV6-5
D gene: TRBD1
J gene: TRBJ1-2
CDR3 protein: CASTTGVLGYTF
CDR3 DNA: TGTGCCAGTACCACAGGGGTACTCGGCTACACCTTC

V gene: TRBV5-4
D gene: NA
J gene: TRBJ2-7
CDR3 protein: CASSLREGGGPQDYEQYF
CDR3 DNA: TGTGCCAGCAGCTTAAGAGAGGGAGGGGGACCTCAAGATTACGAGCAGTACTTC

V gene: TRBV2
D gene: NA
J gene: TRBJ2-3
CDR3 protein: CASSGFRNTQYF
CDR3 DNA: TGTGCCAGCAGTGGGTTCAGGAATACGCAGTATTTT

V gene: TRBV30
D gene: TRBD2
J gene: TRBJ2-7
CDR3 protein: CAWSPRTGGYEQYF
CDR3 DNA: TGTGCCTGGAGTCCCAGAACGGGGGGCTACGAGCAGTACTTC

V gene: TRBV5-8
D gene: NA
J gene: TRBJ1-6
CDR3 protein: CASSPGAGSYNSPLHF
CDR3 DNA: TGTGCCAGCAGCCCTGGTGCAGGCTCCTATAATTCACCCCTCCACTTT

V gene: TRBV20-1
D gene: NA
J gene: TRBJ2-7
CDR3 protein: CSASRQDEQYF
CDR3 DNA: TGCAGTGCTTCGCGCCAAGACGAGCAGTACTTC

V gene: TRBV7-2
D gene: NA
J gene: TRBJ2-2
CDR3 protein: CASSPPPPVKNTGELFF
CDR3 DNA: TGTGCCAGCAGCCCACCCCCCCCGGTGAAAAACACCGGGGAGCTGTTTTTT

V gene: TRBV5-1
D gene: TRBD1
J gene: TRBJ2-5
CDR3 protein: CASSLVPPGQGLETQYF
CDR3 DNA: TGCGCCAGCAGCTTGGTGCCCCCCGGACAGGGCCTAGAGACCCAGTACTTC

V gene: TRBV13
D gene: NA
J gene: TRBJ2-7
CDR3 protein: CASSSQEESSYEQYF
CDR3 DNA: TGTGCCAGCAGCTCTCAGGAGGAAAGCTCCTACGAGCAGTACTTC

V gene: TRBV4-1
D gene: TRBD1
J gene: TRBJ2-7
CDR3 protein: CASSQQGYEQYF
CDR3 DNA: TGCGCCAGCAGTCAACAGGGGTACGAGCAGTACTTC

V gene: TRBV6-5
D gene: NA
J gene: TRBJ1-2
CDR3 protein: CASSGGTGFNYGYTF
CDR3 DNA: TGTGCCAGCAGTGGCGGCACCGGTTTTAACTATGGCTACACCTTC

V gene: TRBV10-2
D gene: TRBD1
J gene: TRBJ1-2
CDR3 protein: CASTSRDSANYGYTF
CDR3 DNA: TGCGCCAGCACGTCACGGGACAGCGCTAACTATGGCTACACCTTC

V gene: TRBV9
D gene: TRBD1
J gene: TRBJ1-1
CDR3 protein: CASSVAEGTAGLTEAFF
CDR3 DNA: TGTGCCAGCAGCGTAGCTGAAGGGACAGCAGGGCTCACTGAAGCTTTCTTT